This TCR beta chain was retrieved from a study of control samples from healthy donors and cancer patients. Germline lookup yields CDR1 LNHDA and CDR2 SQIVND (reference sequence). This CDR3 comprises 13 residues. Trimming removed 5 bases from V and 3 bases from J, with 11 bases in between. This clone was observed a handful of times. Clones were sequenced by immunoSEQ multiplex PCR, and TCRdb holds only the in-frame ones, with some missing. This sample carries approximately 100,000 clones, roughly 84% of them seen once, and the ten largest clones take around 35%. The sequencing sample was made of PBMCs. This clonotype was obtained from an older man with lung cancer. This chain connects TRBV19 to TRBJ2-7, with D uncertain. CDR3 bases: TGTGCCAGTAGTCTGCAAAAGAACTACGAGCAGTACTTC. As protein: CASSLQKNYEQYF.